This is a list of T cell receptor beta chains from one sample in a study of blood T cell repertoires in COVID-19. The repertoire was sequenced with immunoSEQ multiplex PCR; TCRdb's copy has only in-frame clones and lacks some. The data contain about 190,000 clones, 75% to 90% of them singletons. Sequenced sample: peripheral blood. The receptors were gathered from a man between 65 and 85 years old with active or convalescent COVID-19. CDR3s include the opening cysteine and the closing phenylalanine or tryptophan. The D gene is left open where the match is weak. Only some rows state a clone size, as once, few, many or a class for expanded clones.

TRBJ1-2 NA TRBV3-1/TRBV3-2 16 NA CASSQALLINIYGYTF TGTGCCAGCAGCCAAGCGCTTCTTATAAACATCTATGGCTACACCTTC
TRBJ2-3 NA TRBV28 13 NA CATLQGASDTQYF TGTGCCACCCTGCAAGGGGCATCAGATACGCAGTATTTT
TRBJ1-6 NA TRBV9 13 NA CASSVADNSPLHF TGTGCCAGCAGCGTAGCAGATAATTCACCCCTCCACTTT
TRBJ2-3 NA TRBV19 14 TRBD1 CASSQGVSTDTQYF TGTGCCAGTAGCCAGGGGGTTAGCACAGATACGCAGTATTTT
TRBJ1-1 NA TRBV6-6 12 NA CASSRVDTEAFF TGTGCCAGCAGCAGGGTAGACACTGAAGCTTTCTTT
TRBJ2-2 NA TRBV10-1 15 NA CASSRTREGTGELFF TGCGCCAGCAGTAGGACCCGAGAGGGCACCGGGGAGCTGTTTTTT
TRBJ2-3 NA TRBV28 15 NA CASGLGQGGTDTQYF TGTGCCAGTGGGCTAGGCCAAGGGGGCACAGATACGCAGTATTTT
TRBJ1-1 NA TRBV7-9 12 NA CASSDKGVEAFF TGTGCCAGCAGTGATAAAGGGGTTGAAGCTTTCTTT
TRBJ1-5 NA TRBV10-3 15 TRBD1 CAINSGTGDQQPQHF TGTGCCATCAATTCCGGGACAGGGGACCAACAGCCCCAGCATTTT
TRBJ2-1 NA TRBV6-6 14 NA CASSYGQGILVQFF TGTGCCAGCAGTTACGGGCAGGGTATCCTCGTGCAGTTCTTC
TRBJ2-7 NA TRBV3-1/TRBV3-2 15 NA CASSQQPGTSYEQYF TGTGCCAGCAGCCAGCAACCCGGGACATCCTACGAGCAGTACTTC
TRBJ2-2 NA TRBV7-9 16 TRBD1 CASSLRQGYDTGELFF TGTGCCAGCAGCCTGCGACAGGGGTACGACACCGGGGAGCTGTTTTTT
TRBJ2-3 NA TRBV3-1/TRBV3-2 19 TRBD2 CASSQTSNLAGGRRDTQYF TGTGCCAGCAGCCAAACATCTAACTTAGCGGGGGGGCGGAGGGATACGCAGTATTTT
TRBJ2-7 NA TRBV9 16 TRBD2 CASSVEEGGLGYEQYF TGTGCCAGCAGCGTAGAAGAGGGAGGGTTAGGGTACGAGCAGTACTTC
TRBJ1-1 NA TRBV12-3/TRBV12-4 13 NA CASSLQGNTEAFF TGTGCCAGCAGTTTACAGGGGAACACTGAAGCTTTCTTT
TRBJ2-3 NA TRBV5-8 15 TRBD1 CASRAGGLIEDTQYF TGTGCCAGCAGGGCAGGGGGTTTAATAGAAGATACGCAGTATTTT
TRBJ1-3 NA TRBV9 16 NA CASSVASVGSGNTIYF TGTGCCAGCAGCGTAGCATCGGTTGGCTCTGGAAACACCATATATTTT
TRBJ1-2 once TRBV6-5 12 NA CASSKDRYGYTF TGTGCCAGCAGTAAGGACAGATATGGCTACACCTTC
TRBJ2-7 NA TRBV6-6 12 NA CASSPQIYEQYF TGTGCCAGCAGCCCCCAAATCTACGAGCAGTACTTC
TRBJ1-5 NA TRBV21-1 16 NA CASSNKDRDSNQPQHF TGTGCCAGCAGCAACAAAGACAGAGATAGCAATCAGCCCCAGCATTTT
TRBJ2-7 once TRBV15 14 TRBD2 CATSNAFGGWEQYF TGTGCCACCAGCAACGCCTTCGGGGGGTGGGAGCAGTACTTC
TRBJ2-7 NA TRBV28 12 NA CASSFSRSEQYF TGTGCCAGCAGTTTCTCTCGGTCCGAGCAGTACTTC
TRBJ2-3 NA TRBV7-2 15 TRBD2 CASSLGRDSTDTQYF TGTGCCAGCAGCTTGGGGAGGGACAGCACAGATACGCAGTATTTT
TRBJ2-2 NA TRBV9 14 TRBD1 CASRQGYDTGELFF TGTGCCAGCCGACAGGGGTACGATACCGGGGAGCTGTTTTTT
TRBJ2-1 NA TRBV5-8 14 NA CASSLGQAYNEQFF TGTGCCAGCAGCTTGGGACAGGCCTACAATGAGCAGTTCTTC
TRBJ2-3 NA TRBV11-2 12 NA CASTLSVDTQYF TGTGCCAGCACCCTCTCGGTAGATACGCAGTATTTT
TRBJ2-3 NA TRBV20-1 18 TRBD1 CSASRAGTGGWWTDTQYF TGCAGTGCTAGTCGCGCCGGGACAGGGGGTTGGTGGACAGATACGCAGTATTTT
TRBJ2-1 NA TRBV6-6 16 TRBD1 CASTTTGTGVYNEQFF TGTGCCAGCACGACTACCGGGACAGGGGTTTACAATGAGCAGTTCTTC
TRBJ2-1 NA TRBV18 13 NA CASSPLQANEQFF TGTGCCAGCTCACCGCTACAGGCTAATGAGCAGTTCTTC
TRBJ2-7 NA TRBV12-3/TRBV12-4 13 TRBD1 CASSRGQVYEQYF TGTGCCAGCAGCCGGGGACAGGTCTACGAGCAGTACTTC
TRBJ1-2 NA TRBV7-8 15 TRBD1 CASSRYRGQGYGYTF TGTGCCAGCAGCCGTTACAGGGGGCAAGGCTATGGCTACACCTTC